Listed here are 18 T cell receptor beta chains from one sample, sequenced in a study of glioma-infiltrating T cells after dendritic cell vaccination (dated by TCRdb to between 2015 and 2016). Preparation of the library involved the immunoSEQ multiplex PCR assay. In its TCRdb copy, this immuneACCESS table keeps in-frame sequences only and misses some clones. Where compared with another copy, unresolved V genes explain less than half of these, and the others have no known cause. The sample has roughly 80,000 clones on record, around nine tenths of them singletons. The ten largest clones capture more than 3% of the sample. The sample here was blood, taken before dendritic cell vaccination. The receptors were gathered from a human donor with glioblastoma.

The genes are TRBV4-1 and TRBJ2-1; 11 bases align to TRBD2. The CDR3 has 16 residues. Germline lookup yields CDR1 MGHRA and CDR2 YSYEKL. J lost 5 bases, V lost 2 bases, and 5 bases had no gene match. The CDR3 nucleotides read TGCGCCAGCAGCCAACTTCTAGCGGGGGGTAACAATGAGCAGTTCTTC. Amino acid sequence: CASSQLLAGGNNEQFF.

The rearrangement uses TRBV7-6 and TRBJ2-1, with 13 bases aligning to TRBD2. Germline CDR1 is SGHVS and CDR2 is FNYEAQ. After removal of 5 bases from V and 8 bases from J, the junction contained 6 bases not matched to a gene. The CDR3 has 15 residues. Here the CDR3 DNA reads TGTGCCAGCAGCCGTACTAGCGGGGGGGCGGATGAGCAGTTCTTC. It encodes CASSRTSGGADEQFF.

This CDR3 is CAWSVEPRDSGNTIYF. CDR3 DNA: TGTGCCTGGAGTGTAGAACCCCGGGATTCTGGAAACACCATATATTTT. V and J are TRBV30 and TRBJ1-3; D is undetermined. Germline V gives CDR1 GTSNPN, CDR2 SVGIG (reference sequence). V was cut by 0 bases and J by 1 base, with 13 bases left in between. CDR3 length: 16 residues. Combining the CDR3 with reference TRBV30 and TRBJ1-3 gives the whole variable domain SQTIHQWPATLVQPVGSPLSLECTVEGTSNPNLYWYRQAAGRGLQLLFYSVGIGQISSEVPQNLSASRPQDRQFILSSKKLLLSDSGFYLCAWSVEPRDSGNTIYFGEGSWLTVV.

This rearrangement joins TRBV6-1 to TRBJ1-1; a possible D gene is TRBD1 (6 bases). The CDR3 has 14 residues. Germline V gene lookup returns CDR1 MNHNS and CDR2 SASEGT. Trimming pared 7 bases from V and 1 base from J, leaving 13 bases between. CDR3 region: CASIQGGANTEAFF. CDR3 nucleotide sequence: TGTGCCAGCATCCAAGGGGGGGCGAACACTGAAGCTTTCTTT.

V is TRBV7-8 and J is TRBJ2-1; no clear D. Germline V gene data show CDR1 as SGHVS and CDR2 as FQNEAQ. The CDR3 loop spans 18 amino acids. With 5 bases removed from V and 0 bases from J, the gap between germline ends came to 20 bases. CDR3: CASSPSGRIRSSYNEQFF. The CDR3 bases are TGTGCCAGCAGCCCCTCGGGTCGGATACGAAGCTCCTACAATGAGCAGTTCTTC.

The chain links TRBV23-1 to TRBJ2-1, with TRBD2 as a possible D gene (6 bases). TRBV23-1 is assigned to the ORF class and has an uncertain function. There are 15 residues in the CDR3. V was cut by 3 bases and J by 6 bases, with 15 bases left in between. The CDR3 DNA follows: TGCGCCAGCAGTCACAGGAGGGGCCCGCTCAATGAGCAGTTCTTC. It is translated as CASSHRRGPLNEQFF.

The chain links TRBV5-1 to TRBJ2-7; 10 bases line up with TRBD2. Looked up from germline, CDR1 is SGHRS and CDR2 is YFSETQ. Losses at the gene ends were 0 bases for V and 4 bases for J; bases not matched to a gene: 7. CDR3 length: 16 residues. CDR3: CASSLGGLAGDYEQYF. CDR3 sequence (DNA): TGCGCCAGCAGCTTGGGAGGGCTAGCGGGGGATTACGAGCAGTACTTC.

The CDR3 protein is CASSADRGSYNEQFF. DNA of the CDR3: TGTGCCAGCAGTGCTGACAGGGGGTCCTACAATGAGCAGTTCTTC. The chain carries TRBV2 and TRBJ2-1; 9 bases agree with TRBD1. The CDR3 length is 15 residues. V lost 4 bases to trimming and J lost 1 base; unmatched junction nucleotides: 2. Germline V gives CDR1 SNHLY, CDR2 FYNNEI.

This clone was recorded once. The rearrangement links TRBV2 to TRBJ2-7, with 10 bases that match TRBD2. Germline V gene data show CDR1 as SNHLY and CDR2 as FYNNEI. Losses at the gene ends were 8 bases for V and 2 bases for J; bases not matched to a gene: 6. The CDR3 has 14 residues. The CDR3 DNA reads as TGTGCCAGCGGCGAGCGGGAGGGCCCCTACGAGCAGTACTTC. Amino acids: CASGEREGPYEQYF.

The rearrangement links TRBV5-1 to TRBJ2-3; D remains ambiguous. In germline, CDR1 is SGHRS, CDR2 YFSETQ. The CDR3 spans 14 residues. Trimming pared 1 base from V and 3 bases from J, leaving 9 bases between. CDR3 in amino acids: CASSLHSSTDTQYF. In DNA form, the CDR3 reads TGCGCCAGCAGCTTGCATTCTAGTACAGATACGCAGTATTTT.

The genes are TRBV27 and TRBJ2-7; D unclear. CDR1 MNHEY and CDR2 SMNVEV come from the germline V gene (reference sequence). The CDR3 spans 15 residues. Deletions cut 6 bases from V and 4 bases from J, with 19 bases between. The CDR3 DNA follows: TGTGCCAGCAGCCCCATCGCTACTATGGGTTACGAGCAGTACTTC. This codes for CASSPIATMGYEQYF.

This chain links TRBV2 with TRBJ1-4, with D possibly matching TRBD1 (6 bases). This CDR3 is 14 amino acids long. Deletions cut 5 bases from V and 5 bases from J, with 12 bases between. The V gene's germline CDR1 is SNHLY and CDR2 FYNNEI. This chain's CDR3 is CASSTSTGNEKLFF. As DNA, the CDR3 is TGTGCCAGCAGTACCTCCACAGGGAATGAAAAACTGTTTTTT.

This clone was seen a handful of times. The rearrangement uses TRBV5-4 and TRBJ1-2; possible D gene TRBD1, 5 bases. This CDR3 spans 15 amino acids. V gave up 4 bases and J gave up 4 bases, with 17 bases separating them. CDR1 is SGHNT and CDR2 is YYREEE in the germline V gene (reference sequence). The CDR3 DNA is TGTGCCAGCAGCCCAGATGCACAGGCGGCCTATGGCTACACCTTC. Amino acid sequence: CASSPDAQAAYGYTF.

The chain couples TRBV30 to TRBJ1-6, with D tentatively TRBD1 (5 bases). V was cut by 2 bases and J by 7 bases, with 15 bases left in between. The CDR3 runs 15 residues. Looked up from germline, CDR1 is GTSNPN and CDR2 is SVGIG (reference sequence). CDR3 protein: CAWSSAGHLNSPLHF. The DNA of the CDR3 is TGTGCCTGGAGTTCCGCCGGACACCTAAATTCACCCCTCCACTTT.

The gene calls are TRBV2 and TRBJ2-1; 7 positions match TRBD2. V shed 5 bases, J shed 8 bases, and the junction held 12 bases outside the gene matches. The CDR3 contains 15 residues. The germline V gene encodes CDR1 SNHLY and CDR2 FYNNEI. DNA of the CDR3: TGTGCCAGCAGTCCCGCTGGCGGGAGTATCGATGAGCAGTTCTTC. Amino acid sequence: CASSPAGGSIDEQFF.

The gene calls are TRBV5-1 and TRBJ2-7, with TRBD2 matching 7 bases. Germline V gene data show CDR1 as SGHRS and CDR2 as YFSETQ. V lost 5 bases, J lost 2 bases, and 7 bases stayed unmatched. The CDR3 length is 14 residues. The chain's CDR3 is CASRSGLGTYEQYF. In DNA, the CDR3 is TGCGCCAGCAGGTCAGGACTAGGAACCTACGAGCAGTACTTC.

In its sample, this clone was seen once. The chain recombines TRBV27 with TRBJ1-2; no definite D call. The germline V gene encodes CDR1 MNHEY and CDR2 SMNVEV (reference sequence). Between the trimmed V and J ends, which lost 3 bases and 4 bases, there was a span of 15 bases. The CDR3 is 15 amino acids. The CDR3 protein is CASSFSGSDRYGYTF. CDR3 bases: TGTGCCAGCAGTTTTTCAGGATCCGACCGCTATGGCTACACCTTC.

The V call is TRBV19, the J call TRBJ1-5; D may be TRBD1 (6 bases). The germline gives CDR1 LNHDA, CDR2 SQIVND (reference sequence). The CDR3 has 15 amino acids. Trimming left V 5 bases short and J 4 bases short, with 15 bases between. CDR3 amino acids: CASSYDRISNQPQHF. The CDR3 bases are TGTGCCAGTAGTTACGACAGGATTTCTAATCAGCCCCAGCATTTT.